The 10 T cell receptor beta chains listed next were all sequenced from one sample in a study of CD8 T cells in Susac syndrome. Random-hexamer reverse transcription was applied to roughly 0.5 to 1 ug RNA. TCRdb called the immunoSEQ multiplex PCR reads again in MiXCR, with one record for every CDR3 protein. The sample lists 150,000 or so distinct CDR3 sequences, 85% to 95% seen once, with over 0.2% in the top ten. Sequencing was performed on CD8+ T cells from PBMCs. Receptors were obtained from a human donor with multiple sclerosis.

The CDR3 region is CSARGLGQGGDTQYF. DNA for the CDR3: TGCAGTGCTAGAGGCTTGGGACAGGGAGGAGATACGCAGTATTTT. The chain links TRBV20-1 to TRBJ2-3; the match to TRBD1 covers 9 bases. With V trimmed by 1 base and J by 5 bases, 7 bases remained unmatched. The CDR3 covers 15 residues. Germline V CDR1 and CDR2: DFQATT, SNEGSKA (reference sequence).

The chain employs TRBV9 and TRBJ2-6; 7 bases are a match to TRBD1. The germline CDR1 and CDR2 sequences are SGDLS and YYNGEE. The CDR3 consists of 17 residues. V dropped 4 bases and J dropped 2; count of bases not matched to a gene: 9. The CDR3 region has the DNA TGTGCCAGCAGCTTTAGTAAGGGGGCGACTGGGGCCAACGTCCTGACTTTC. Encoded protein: CASSFSKGATGANVLTF.

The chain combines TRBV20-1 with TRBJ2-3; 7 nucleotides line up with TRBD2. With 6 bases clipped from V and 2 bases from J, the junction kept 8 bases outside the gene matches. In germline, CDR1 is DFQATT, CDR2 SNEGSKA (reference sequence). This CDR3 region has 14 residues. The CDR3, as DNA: TGCAGTGCCCCCGCGGCGGGGGTCACAGATACGCAGTATTTT. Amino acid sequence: CSAPAAGVTDTQYF.

For the CDR3, the DNA is TGCGCCAGCAGCCAGGGTGGAAGCACAGATACGCAGTATTTT. As protein: CASSQGGSTDTQYF. The chain employs TRBV4-3 and TRBJ2-3, with D unclear. V lost 3 bases to trimming and J lost 0 bases, with 7 bases between them. This CDR3 spans 14 amino acids. Germline V gene data show CDR1 as LGHNA and CDR2 as YSLEER.

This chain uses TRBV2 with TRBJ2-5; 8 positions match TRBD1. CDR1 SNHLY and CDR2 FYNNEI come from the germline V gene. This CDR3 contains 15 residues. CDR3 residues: CASVSSGGLQETQYF. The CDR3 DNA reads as TGTGCGAGCGTCTCATCAGGGGGCCTACAAGAGACCCAGTACTTC. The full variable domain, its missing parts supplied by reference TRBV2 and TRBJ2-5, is EPEVTQTPSHQVTQMGQEVILRCVPISNHLYFYWYRQILGQKVEFLVSFYNNEISEKSEIFDDQFSVERPDGSNFTLKIRSTKLEDSAMYFCASVSSGGLQETQYFGPGTRLLVL.

CDR3 sequence: CSVEDSRSTDTQYF. The DNA of the CDR3 is TGCAGCGTTGAGGACAGCCGTAGCACAGATACGCAGTATTTT. The chain uses TRBV29-1 and TRBJ2-3; perhaps TRBD1 as D (6 bases). The germline CDR1 and CDR2 sequences are SQVTM and ANQGSEA. With 3 bases removed from V and 0 bases from J, the gap between germline ends came to 10 bases. This CDR3 contains 14 residues.

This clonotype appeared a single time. In nucleotides, the CDR3 is TGTGCCAGCAGTTGGGACAGGGGAGCCGGGGAGCTGTTTTTT. It codes for CASSWDRGAGELFF. The J gene is TRBJ2-2, the V gene TRBV27; 10 bases map to TRBD1. V shed 4 bases, J shed 6 bases, and the junction held 2 bases outside the gene matches. Per the germline V gene, CDR1 is MNHEY and CDR2 is SMNVEV (reference sequence). The CDR3 consists of 14 residues.

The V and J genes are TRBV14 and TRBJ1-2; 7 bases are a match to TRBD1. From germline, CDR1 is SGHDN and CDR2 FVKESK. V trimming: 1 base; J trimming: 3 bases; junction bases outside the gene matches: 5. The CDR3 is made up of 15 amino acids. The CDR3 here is CASSQVIGTDYGYTF. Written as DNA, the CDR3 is TGTGCCAGCAGCCAAGTGATCGGGACAGACTATGGCTACACCTTC.

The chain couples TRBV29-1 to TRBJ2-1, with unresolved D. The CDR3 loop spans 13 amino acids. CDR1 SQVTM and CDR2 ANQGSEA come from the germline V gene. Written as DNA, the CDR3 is TGCATCTCACGAAGGGCTGGCACGGATGAGCAGTTCTTC. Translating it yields CISRRAGTDEQFF.

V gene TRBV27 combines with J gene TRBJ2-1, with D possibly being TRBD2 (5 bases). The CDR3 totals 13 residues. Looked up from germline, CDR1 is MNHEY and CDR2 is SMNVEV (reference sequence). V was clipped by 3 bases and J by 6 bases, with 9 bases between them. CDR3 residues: CASSFGRGNEQFF. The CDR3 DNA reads TGTGCCAGCAGTTTCGGACGGGGCAATGAGCAGTTCTTC.